This passage covers 29 T cell receptor beta chains from one sample sequenced in a study of shared clonotypes between healthy human individuals. The data were produced by immunoSEQ multiplex PCR, yet TCRdb's version contains in-frame clones alone and is incomplete. The table shows a few hundred thousand clones, with 95% to 98% occurring only once. The source material was naive CD4+ T cells sorted from blood. Sample subset: CD45RA+ positively selected. The origin of the receptors is a woman in her thirties in good health.

The gene calls are TRBV7-9 and TRBJ2-1; weak D call: TRBD1 (6 bases). Trimming left V 3 bases short and J 7 bases short, with 16 bases between. Germline assignment: CDR1 SEHNR and CDR2 FQNEAQ (reference sequence). The CDR3 spans 15 residues. Here the CDR3 reads CASSFLQGGRNEQFF. CDR3 nucleotides: TGTGCCAGCAGCTTTCTACAGGGCGGCCGGAATGAGCAGTTCTTC. Variable domain in full (rest from reference TRBV7-9 and TRBJ2-1): DTGVSQNPRHKITKRGQNVTFRCDPISEHNRLYWYRQTLGQGPEFLTYFQNEAQLEKSRLLSDRFSAERPKGSFSTLEIQRTEQGDSAMYLCASSFLQGGRNEQFFGPGTRLTVL.

This chain connects TRBV28 to TRBJ1-5; 12 nucleotides match TRBD1. Germline-derived CDR1 and CDR2 are MDHEN and SYDVKM. The CDR3 is 16 amino acids. The junction had 10 bases not matched to a gene; V was cut back by 7 bases and J by 6 bases. The CDR3, as DNA: TGTGCCAGCAATCGTCCGGGACAGGGGGCTTCTCAGCCCCAGCATTTT. Protein sequence: CASNRPGQGASQPQHF.

The rearrangement joins TRBV2 to TRBJ2-2; D is ambiguous. Looked up from germline, CDR1 is SNHLY and CDR2 is FYNNEI. CDR3 length equals 14 residues. V was cut by 9 bases and J by 2 bases, with 13 bases left in between. CDR3 in DNA: TGTGCCAGAGACGGTCTAAAAAACACCGGGGAGCTGTTTTTT. Protein product: CARDGLKNTGELFF.

The genes are TRBV20-1 and TRBJ2-7; 7 bases line up with TRBD1. The J segment lost 3 bases and the V segment lost 7 bases, leaving 3 bases of the junction unmatched. There are 11 residues in the CDR3. Germline CDR1 DFQATT, CDR2 SNEGSKA (reference sequence). In nucleotides, the CDR3 is TGCAGTGGTGGGACAGACTACGAGCAGTACTTC. Translating gives CSGGTDYEQYF.

This chain links TRBV27 with TRBJ1-1; D is possibly TRBD1 (6 bases). Germline values: CDR1 MNHEY, CDR2 SMNVEV (reference sequence). Trimming left V 5 bases short and J 3 bases short, with 13 bases between. The CDR3 contains 14 residues. CDR3 protein: CASSPGTFHTEAFF. In DNA, the CDR3 is TGTGCCAGCAGTCCCGGGACATTTCACACTGAAGCTTTCTTT.

This chain connects TRBV28 to TRBJ2-7, with 9 nucleotides matching TRBD2. Germline CDR1 and CDR2: MDHEN and SYDVKM. Trimming cost V 9 bases and J 5 bases; bases outside gene matches: 5. This CDR3 has 12 amino acids. In DNA, the CDR3 is TGTGCCAGTACTAGCGGGTCCCACGAGCAGTACTTC. This sequence encodes CASTSGSHEQYF.

The chain carries TRBV7-9 and TRBJ2-2; D is perhaps TRBD2 (6 bases). Germline lookup yields CDR1 SEHNR and CDR2 FQNEAQ (reference sequence). The CDR3 runs to 18 residues. With 5 bases removed from V and 4 bases from J, the gap between germline ends came to 23 bases. The CDR3 DNA reads TGTGCCAGCAGCGCCGAGGGTGGCGGGGAGTGGGTCACCGGGGAGCTGTTTTTT. Translation: CASSAEGGGEWVTGELFF.

V gene TRBV14 combines with J gene TRBJ2-1; D ambiguous. The CDR3 totals 13 residues. V lost 2 bases, J lost 6 bases, and 8 bases lay in between. The germline CDR1 and CDR2 sequences are SGHDN and FVKESK. CDR3 loop: CASSQIATNEQFF. The CDR3 DNA follows: TGTGCCAGCAGCCAAATCGCGACCAATGAGCAGTTCTTC.

J is TRBJ1-1 and V is TRBV6-4; D is undetermined. Germline V lookup: CDR1 MRHNA, CDR2 SNTAGT. The CDR3 totals 10 residues. The ends were cut back, 4 bases at V and 11 bases at J, with 8 bases in the middle. CDR3 sequence reads: CASSVSEAFF. The CDR3 nucleotides read TGTGCCAGCAGTGTCTCAGAGGCTTTCTTT.

The chain recombines TRBV5-4 with TRBJ1-1; no clear D. V was shortened by 0 bases and J by 1 base, with 7 bases between the two germline ends. The CDR3 spans 14 residues. Germline CDR1 and CDR2: SGHNT and YYREEE (reference sequence). The CDR3 DNA reads as TGTGCCAGCAGCTTGGAAATTCGGAACACTGAAGCTTTCTTT. Its translation: CASSLEIRNTEAFF.

The chain joins TRBV4-1 to TRBJ2-1, with TRBD2 matching 10 bases. The V gene end was trimmed by 6 bases and the J gene end by 4 bases; junction bases not matched to a gene: 9. CDR1 is MGHRA and CDR2 is YSYEKL in the germline V gene. The CDR3 has 16 residues. The CDR3 sequence is CASRQTGTSAYNEQFF. In DNA form, the CDR3 reads TGCGCCAGCAGGCAGACCGGGACTAGCGCGTACAATGAGCAGTTCTTC.

This clone has just one count. The chain has TRBV11-1 and TRBJ1-2; D is undetermined. Trimming left V 4 bases short and J 4 bases short, with 13 bases between. The CDR3 is 14 residues long. Germline CDR1 and CDR2: SGHAT and FQDESV (reference sequence). The CDR3 spells CASSYSRGPYGYTF. CDR3 coding DNA: TGTGCCAGCAGCTACTCCCGCGGTCCCTATGGCTACACCTTC.

The J gene is TRBJ1-1, the V gene TRBV19; 10 bases are a match to TRBD1. Looked up from germline, CDR1 is LNHDA and CDR2 is SQIVND (reference sequence). Trimming cost V 1 base and J 8 bases; bases outside gene matches: 7. The CDR3 covers 15 residues. The CDR3 is CASSIGRGTGAEAFF. CDR3 coding DNA: TGTGCCAGTAGTATAGGTCGGGGGACAGGGGCCGAAGCTTTCTTT.

The chain couples TRBV5-1 to TRBJ2-2; D may be TRBD2 (6 bases). The CDR3 contains 16 residues. Germline V CDR1 and CDR2: SGHRS, YFSETQ. Trimming took off 0 bases at V and 1 base at J, with 10 bases between the two ends. CDR3 in amino acids: CASSLARGMNTGELFF. The CDR3, as DNA: TGCGCCAGCAGCTTGGCTCGCGGGATGAACACCGGGGAGCTGTTTTTT.

The chain recombines TRBV2 with TRBJ2-7, with D possibly matching TRBD2 (6 bases). V was pared by 8 bases and J by 12 bases, with 23 bases between. The CDR3 has 13 amino acids. Germline assignment: CDR1 SNHLY and CDR2 FYNNEI. CDR3 amino acids: CASCPGGCSKGYF. The CDR3 DNA sequence: TGTGCCAGCTGCCCTGGGGGGTGCTCGAAGGGGTACTTC.

The chain is built from TRBV28 and TRBJ2-2; D is undetermined. CDR3 size: 16 residues. Germline V gives CDR1 MDHEN, CDR2 SYDVKM. V was shortened by 2 bases and J by 3 bases, with 13 bases between the two germline ends. The CDR3, as DNA: TGTGCCAGCAGTTTACTCAGGTCCACGCACACCGGGGAGCTGTTTTTT. Translated, it gives CASSLLRSTHTGELFF.

The CDR3 DNA reads TGCGCCAGCAGTGACGGTCCAGGGCCAAACGAGCAGTACTTC. Translating it yields CASSDGPGPNEQYF. The V gene is TRBV10-1, the J gene TRBJ2-7; D may be TRBD1 (5 bases). Germline V gene sequence: CDR1 WNHNN, CDR2 SYGVQD (reference sequence). The CDR3 consists of 14 residues. The V and J ends lost 3 bases and 5 bases respectively, with 14 bases between them.

The J gene is TRBJ2-3, the V gene TRBV27; 10 bases match TRBD1. Germline CDR1 reads MNHEY; CDR2 reads SMNVEV (reference sequence). The CDR3 is 16 residues long. The V gene end was trimmed by 3 bases and the J gene end by 7 bases; junction bases not matched to a gene: 10. The CDR3 loop is CASSFGDRGRWNTQYF. DNA of the CDR3: TGTGCCAGCAGTTTCGGGGACAGGGGACGGTGGAATACGCAGTATTTT.

The chain is built from TRBV7-8 and TRBJ2-2; D might be TRBD1 (5 bases). Germline lookup yields CDR1 SGHVS and CDR2 FQNEAQ. This CDR3 comprises 15 residues. The V end was cut by 2 bases, the J end by 2 bases, with 9 bases between. The CDR3 region has the DNA TGTGCCAGCAGCTTACCCAGGGATAACACCGGGGAGCTGTTTTTT. Its translation is CASSLPRDNTGELFF.

This chain connects TRBV5-1 to TRBJ2-7; D perhaps matches TRBD2 (6 bases). This CDR3 region has 13 residues. V was pared by 1 base and J by 1 base, with 6 bases between. Looked up from germline, CDR1 is SGHRS and CDR2 is YFSETQ. CDR3 sequence (DNA): TGCGCCAGCAGCTTGCGGGGGTCCTACGAGCAGTACTTC. Amino acid sequence: CASSLRGSYEQYF.

V is TRBV4-2 and J is TRBJ2-5, with unresolved D. V gave up 4 bases and J gave up 1 base, with 13 bases separating them. The CDR3 length is 15 residues. Germline lookup yields CDR1 LGHNA and CDR2 YNFKEQ. CDR3 in amino acids: CASSLQIRAQETQYF. The CDR3 DNA follows: TGTGCCAGCAGCCTACAAATCCGGGCCCAAGAGACCCAGTACTTC.

The CDR3 is CASRAWAGLAGGRETQYF. The CDR3 DNA follows: TGTGCCAGCAGAGCCTGGGCGGGACTAGCGGGAGGAAGGGAGACCCAGTACTTC. The chain joins TRBV28 to TRBJ2-5, with TRBD2 matching 15 bases. CDR3 length: 18 amino acids. V trimming: 6 bases; J trimming: 5 bases; junction bases outside the gene matches: 13. CDR1 MDHEN and CDR2 SYDVKM come from the germline V gene.

The rearrangement links TRBV5-1 to TRBJ2-7; 7 nucleotides agree with TRBD2. The trim removed 2 bases at V and 0 bases at J, leaving 8 bases unmatched. The CDR3 is 16 residues long. Germline V gene lookup returns CDR1 SGHRS and CDR2 YFSETQ. CDR3 DNA: TGCGCCAGCAGCTTTTTGGCTAGCGGTAGCTCCTACGAGCAGTACTTC. Residues: CASSFLASGSSYEQYF.

This sequence joins TRBV6-6 and TRBJ1-5; perhaps TRBD1 as D (5 bases). The V and J ends lost 4 bases and 5 bases respectively, with 12 bases between them. CDR1 MNHNY and CDR2 SVGAGI come from the germline V gene (reference sequence). The CDR3 sequence is 14 residues long. The CDR3 DNA sequence: TGTGCCAGCAGTTCGTCAGCGGGGGATCAGCCCCAGCATTTT. It yields the protein CASSSSAGDQPQHF.

V usage is TRBV7-9 and J usage is TRBJ1-5, with D possibly being TRBD1 (5 bases). The CDR3 has 15 residues. Trimming pared 2 bases from V and 11 bases from J, leaving 19 bases between. From germline, CDR1 is SEHNR and CDR2 FQNEAQ (reference sequence). CDR3 bases: TGTGCCAGCAGCTTATATGACGGGGGTCACGGGGCCCAGCATTTT. Amino acids: CASSLYDGGHGAQHF.

The chain employs TRBV7-2 and TRBJ2-5; 12 bases are shared with TRBD2. CDR1 is SGHTA and CDR2 is FQGNSA in the germline V gene. The J segment lost 5 bases and the V segment lost 4 bases, leaving 8 bases of the junction unmatched. CDR3 length: 16 amino acids. DNA of the CDR3: TGTGCCAGCAGCTCGGGCCTAGCGGGAGGGCCGGAGACCCAGTACTTC. This codes for CASSSGLAGGPETQYF.

The V and J genes are TRBV7-9 and TRBJ1-2; 7 nucleotides match TRBD1. CDR3 length: 19 residues. V was pared by 2 bases and J by 2 bases, with 17 bases of the junction left unmatched. Per germline, CDR1 SEHNR and CDR2 FQNEAQ (reference sequence). The CDR3 sequence: CASSLRPEQQGTSNYGYTF. In DNA form, the CDR3 reads TGTGCCAGCAGCTTACGTCCCGAACAACAGGGGACTTCGAACTATGGCTACACCTTC.

The CDR3 loop reads CSVFTDGYEQYF. For the CDR3, the DNA is TGCAGCGTCTTCACGGACGGTTACGAGCAGTACTTC. The rearrangement uses TRBV29-1 and TRBJ2-5; D is undetermined. The end of the DNA fits TRBJ2-7 better, so the J call may be wrong. Germline lookup yields CDR1 SQVTM and CDR2 ANQGSEA. This CDR3 is built from 12 residues.

This clone was seen a single time. This sequence joins TRBV18 and TRBJ1-5; D unclear. The CDR3 contains 14 residues. Trimming left V 3 bases short and J 4 bases short, with 10 bases between. Per the germline V gene, CDR1 is KGHSH and CDR2 is LQKENI. This chain's CDR3 is CASSPLPGNQPQHF. CDR3 sequence (DNA): TGTGCCAGCTCACCCCTCCCCGGGAATCAGCCCCAGCATTTT.